These T cell receptor beta chains were read from a single sample in a study of response to subunit inactivated influenza vaccine. One entry per CDR3 protein results from TCRdb running MiXCR on the RT-PCR reads. In the table there are roughly 540,000 distinct CDR3 sequences, approximately 22% of which are singletons. These data were also filed under a second study, of T cells expressing NK-cell markers.

Here the sequenced sample was CD4+ T cells sorted from PBMCs, taken about 11 days after vaccination. These receptor sequences come from a man between 50 and 59 years old who received an inactivated influenza vaccine. CDR3s include the opening cysteine and the closing phenylalanine or tryptophan. Each record gives: J gene, V gene, CDR3 length, CDR3 protein.

j_gene: TRBJ2-2; v_gene: TRBV10-3; len: 13; CDR3aa: CATSGTETGELFF
j_gene: TRBJ2-1; v_gene: TRBV18; len: 18; CDR3aa: CASSPVQGLPSSYNEQFF
j_gene: TRBJ2-2; v_gene: TRBV5-1; len: 16; CDR3aa: CASSFAGTPNTGELFF
j_gene: TRBJ2-1; v_gene: TRBV6-6; len: 12; CDR3aa: CASRGTGNEQFF
j_gene: TRBJ2-7; v_gene: TRBV7-8; len: 15; CDR3aa: CASSSKLTSVYEQYF
j_gene: TRBJ2-4; v_gene: TRBV28; len: 15; CDR3aa: CASSLNRDGKNIQYF
j_gene: TRBJ2-6; v_gene: TRBV2; len: 15; CDR3aa: CASSGRSSGANVLTF
j_gene: TRBJ2-5; v_gene: TRBV7-2; len: 16; CDR3aa: CASSLGPAGVGETQYF
j_gene: TRBJ1-2; v_gene: TRBV11-2; len: 13; CDR3aa: CASSTDRVPGYTF
j_gene: TRBJ1-1; v_gene: TRBV7-2; len: 14; CDR3aa: CASSLRQADTEAFF
j_gene: TRBJ2-5; v_gene: TRBV18; len: 13; CDR3aa: CASSPDRGETQYF
j_gene: TRBJ1-2; v_gene: TRBV7-2; len: 15; CDR3aa: CASSLVGGANYGYTF
j_gene: TRBJ1-1; v_gene: TRBV29-1; len: 14; CDR3aa: CSAETGHLNTEAFF
j_gene: TRBJ2-3; v_gene: TRBV3-1; len: 14; CDR3aa: CASSPATLGDTQYF
j_gene: TRBJ2-3; v_gene: TRBV5-1; len: 15; CDR3aa: CASSPDRGNTDTQYF
j_gene: TRBJ1-1; v_gene: TRBV18; len: 15; CDR3aa: CASSPRNGGNTEAFF
j_gene: TRBJ2-7; v_gene: TRBV7-2; len: 13; CDR3aa: CASSLSQVGAQYF
j_gene: TRBJ1-4; v_gene: TRBV7-9; len: 15; CDR3aa: CASSPSTRGAVRLFF
j_gene: TRBJ2-1; v_gene: TRBV11-2; len: 16; CDR3aa: CASSLNSGGRGDEQFF
j_gene: TRBJ2-2; v_gene: TRBV4-3; len: 15; CDR3aa: CASSQVTGYTGELFF